This T cell receptor beta chain was retrieved from a study of CD8 T cells in ankylosing spondylitis. Study conclusions and caveats: Clones linked to disease were reported to show significant enrichment in matched ankylosing spondylitis synovial fluid. Ankylosing spondylitis blood appeared to be characterized by a TCR beta motif of roughly eight highly homologous variants.

There are many counts of this clonotype. Its matching antigen is unknown. Germline V gene data show CDR1 as SGDLS and CDR2 as YYNGEE. CDR3 length: 14 amino acids. V was trimmed by 3 bases and J by 0 bases, leaving 7 bases between them. Making use of molecular barcodes, quantitative 5'-RACE generated TCR beta libraries. MiXCR, run by TCRdb on the 5' RACE reads, gives a single entry per CDR3 protein. The sample has about 500,000 distinct CDR3 sequences, 5.3% seen once. This clonotype originated in a male donor with ankylosing spondylitis. Sequencing used blood, either unsorted or a sorted T cell fraction (not recorded which). The V and J genes are TRBV9 and TRBJ1-3; D is perhaps TRBD1 (5 bases). As DNA, the CDR3 is TGTGCCAGCAGCGCCACAGGCTCTGGAAACACCATATATTTT. Translation gives CASSATGSGNTIYF.